Here is one TCR beta chain with its context. This entry belongs to a study of control samples from healthy donors and cancer patients. Trimming took off 1 base at V and 10 bases at J, with 14 bases between the two ends. The germline gives CDR1 LGHDT, CDR2 YNNKEL (reference sequence). This CDR3 comprises 14 residues. Repertoires were generated with immunoSEQ multiplex PCR, while TCRdb's copy carries only in-frame clones and drops some. Among some 120,000 clones listed, less than 95% were seen once. Sequences were obtained from blood. This chain connects TRBV3-1 (or the pseudogene TRBV3-2) to TRBJ1-5; the D is unclear. The receptor was isolated from a man between 18 and 29 years old in good health. The CDR3 DNA reads TGTGCCAGCAGCCAAGGGACGGACGGTCGACCCCAGCATTTT. Translation gives CASSQGTDGRPQHF.